The source of this TCR beta chain is a study of blood T cells in healthy people across ages. A second PCR, run for about 7 to 11 cycles, used a sample-barcoded 5' primer plus a J-beta primer mix. TCRdb analysed the 5' RACE reads with MiXCR anew, one entry per CDR3 protein. The data show 1.5 million or so distinct CDR3 sequences, with 42% seen just once and 6.5% to 10% held by the top ten. J gave up 4 bases and V 1 base, and 9 bases lay outside the gene matches. Germline assignment: CDR1 SEHNR and CDR2 FQNEAQ (reference sequence). The CDR3 loop spans 17 amino acids. The TCR sequence derives from a young woman in good health. The V gene is TRBV7-9, the J gene TRBJ1-4; 7 nucleotides line up with TRBD1. What was sequenced was blood. Here the CDR3 DNA reads TGTGCCAGCAGCTTAGGAGGCAGGGGGACGATTAATGAAAAACTGTTTTTT. Translating gives CASSLGGRGTINEKLFF.